This T cell receptor beta chain emerged from a study of cytomegalovirus exposure and HLA in healthy donors. The ends were cut back, 0 bases at V and 5 bases at J, with 11 bases in the middle. The CDR3 is made up of 15 amino acids. Germline V gives CDR1 SGDLS, CDR2 YYNGEE. Study-wide results and limits: Another analysis was done later, and it associated roughly 15,000 TCR beta sequences with HLA alleles at 0.05 false discovery rate.

60 Vbeta and 13 Jbeta primers were used in PCR. Generated by immunoSEQ multiplex PCR, the TCRdb table keeps only in-frame clones and is missing some. The repertoire holds some 140,000 clones, with around four fifths as singletons. About this clone: The antigen is undetermined. Other nucleotide sequences in the sample specify the same CDR3.

Sequencing was carried out using PBMCs. The TCR sequence derives from a man aged 30 to 45 in good health. The V and J genes are TRBV9 and TRBJ2-2; D may be TRBD1 (6 bases). The CDR3 loop reads CASSVVQGGTGELFF. As DNA, the CDR3 is TGTGCCAGCAGCGTAGTACAGGGTGGGACCGGGGAGCTGTTTTTT.